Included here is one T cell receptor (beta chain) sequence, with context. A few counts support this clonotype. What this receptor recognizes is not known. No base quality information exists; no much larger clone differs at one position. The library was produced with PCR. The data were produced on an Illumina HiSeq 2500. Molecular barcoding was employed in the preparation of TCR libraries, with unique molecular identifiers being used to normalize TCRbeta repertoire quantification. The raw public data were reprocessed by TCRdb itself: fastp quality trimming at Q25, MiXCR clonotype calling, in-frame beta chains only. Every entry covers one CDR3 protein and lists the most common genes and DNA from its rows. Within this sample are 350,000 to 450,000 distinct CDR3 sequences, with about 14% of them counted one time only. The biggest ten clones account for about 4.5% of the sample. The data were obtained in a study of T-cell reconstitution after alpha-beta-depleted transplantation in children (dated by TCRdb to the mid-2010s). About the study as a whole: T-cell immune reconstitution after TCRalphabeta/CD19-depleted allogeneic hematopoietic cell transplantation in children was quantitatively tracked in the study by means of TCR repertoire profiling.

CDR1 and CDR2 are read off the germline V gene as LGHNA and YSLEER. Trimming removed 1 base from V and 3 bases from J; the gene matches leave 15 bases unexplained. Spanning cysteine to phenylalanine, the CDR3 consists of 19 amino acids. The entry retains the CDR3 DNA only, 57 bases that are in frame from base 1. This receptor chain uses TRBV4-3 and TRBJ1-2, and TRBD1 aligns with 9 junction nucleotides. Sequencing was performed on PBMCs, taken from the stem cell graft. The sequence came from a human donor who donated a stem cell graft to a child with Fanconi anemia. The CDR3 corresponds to CASSQAGTGKVSGYYGYTF. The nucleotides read TGCGCCAGCAGCCAAGCGGGGACAGGGAAAGTCAGTGGTTACTATGGCTACACCTTC.